This T cell receptor (beta chain) was profiled in a study of T cell responses to AZD1222 COVID-19 vaccine. Clones were sequenced by immunoSEQ multiplex PCR, and TCRdb holds only the in-frame ones, with some missing. The data show approximately 180,000 clones, just under 90% seen once. The study's findings and limits: Donors in the cohort were predominantly white British and more often female, and clonal diversity was possibly underestimated.

This clone was seen only once. Its antigen is currently unknown. Deletions cut 2 bases from V and 3 bases from J, with 10 bases between. The CDR3 contains 14 residues. The germline CDR1 and CDR2 sequences are MNHNS and SASEGT. The TCR originated in an adult who received the MenACWY meningococcal vaccine as a control. V gene TRBV6-1 combines with J gene TRBJ2-5; perhaps TRBD1 as D (5 bases). Material: peripheral blood, obtained 28 days after the second dose of the MenACWY control vaccine. The CDR3 DNA reads as TGTGCCAGCAGTGAACGGACATCGGAAGAGACCCAGTACTTC. It yields the protein CASSERTSEETQYF.